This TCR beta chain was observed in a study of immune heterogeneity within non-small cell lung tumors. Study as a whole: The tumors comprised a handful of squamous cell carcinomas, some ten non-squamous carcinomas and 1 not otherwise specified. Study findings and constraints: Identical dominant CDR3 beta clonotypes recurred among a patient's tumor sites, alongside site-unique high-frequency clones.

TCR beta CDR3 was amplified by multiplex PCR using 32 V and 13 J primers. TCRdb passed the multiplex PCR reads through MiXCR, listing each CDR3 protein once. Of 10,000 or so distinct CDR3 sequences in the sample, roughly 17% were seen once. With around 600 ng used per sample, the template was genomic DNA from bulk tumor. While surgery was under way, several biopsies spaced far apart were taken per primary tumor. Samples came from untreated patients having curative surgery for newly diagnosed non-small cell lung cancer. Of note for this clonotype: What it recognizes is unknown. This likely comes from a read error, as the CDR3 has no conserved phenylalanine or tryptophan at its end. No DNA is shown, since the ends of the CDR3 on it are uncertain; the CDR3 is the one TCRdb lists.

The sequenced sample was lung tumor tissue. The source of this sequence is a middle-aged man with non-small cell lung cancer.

CDR3 sequence: CASSDSDEQYFGP. This sequence joins TRBV6-4 and TRBJ2-3; the table's D call, TRBD2, has no DNA check behind it. Germline V gene sequence: CDR1 MRHNA, CDR2 SNTAGT. The CDR3 spans 13 amino acids, including both terminal residues.